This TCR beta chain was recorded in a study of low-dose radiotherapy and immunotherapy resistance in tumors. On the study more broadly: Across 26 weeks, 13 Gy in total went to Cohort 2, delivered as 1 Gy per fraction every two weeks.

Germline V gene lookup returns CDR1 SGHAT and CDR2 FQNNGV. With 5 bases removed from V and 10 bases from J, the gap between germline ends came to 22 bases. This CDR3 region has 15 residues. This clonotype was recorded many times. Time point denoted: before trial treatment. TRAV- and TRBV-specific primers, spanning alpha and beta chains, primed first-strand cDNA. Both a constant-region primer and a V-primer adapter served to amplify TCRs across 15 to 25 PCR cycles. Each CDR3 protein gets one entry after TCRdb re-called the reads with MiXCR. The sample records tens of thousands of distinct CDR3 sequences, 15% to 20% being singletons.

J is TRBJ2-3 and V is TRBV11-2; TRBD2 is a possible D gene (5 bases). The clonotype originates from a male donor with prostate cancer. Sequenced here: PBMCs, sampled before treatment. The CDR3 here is CASSTTARGGSAQYF. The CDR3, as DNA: TGTGCCAGCAGCACCACCGCCCGGGGTGGTAGCGCGCAGTATTTT.